Shown below are 27 T cell receptor beta chains from a single sample sequenced in a study of tumor and adjacent non-tumor tissue in lung cancer (dated by TCRdb to the late 2010s). RNA was isolated from bulk unsorted tissue, and RNA quality was assessed with a NanoDrop ND-1000 and an Agilent 2100. Library creation used multiplex PCR. Sequencing was carried out with an Illumina HiSeq 2500. TCRbeta libraries were built by three rounds of nested PCR using primers (Table S4), following protocols modified from ARM-PCR. The public reads were quality trimmed at Q25 with fastp and then assembled into clones with MiXCR by TCRdb, keeping productive beta chains. Rows merge per CDR3 protein into single entries with the most common DNA and genes. The table for this sample lists about 110,000 distinct CDR3 sequences; 75% of them were counted only once. Roughly 35% of the sample is taken by the ten largest. Sequenced: lung tumor tissue. The receptor set was obtained from a woman aged 60-75 years with non-small cell lung cancer.

The sample holds one count of this clonotype. The genes are TRBV11-3 and TRBJ2-5; 11 bases align to TRBD1. The DNA matches TRBJ2-1 better at its end, which makes the J call doubtful. Germline CDR1 and CDR2: SGHNT and YENEEA. The CDR3 consists of 16 residues. The CDR3, as DNA: TGTGCCAGCAGCTCCGACAGGACAGGGGGCTTAGAGACCCAGTTCTTC. It codes for CASSSDRTGGLETQFF.

There are a few counts of this clonotype. The junction does not match germline at one end; this may be a read error. This chain connects TRBV4-1 to TRBJ2-4; 8 bases match TRBD1. The CDR3 spans 15 residues. Germline CDR1 MGHRA, CDR2 YSYEKL. CDR3 residues: CTSSQGDRTKNIQYF. In DNA, the CDR3 is TGCACCAGCAGCCAGGGGGACAGGACTAAAAACATTCAGTACTTC.

About this clonotype itself: The DNA is omitted, as the CDR3 cannot be located on it reliably, and the CDR3 follows TCRdb's listing. V usage is TRBV6-5 and J usage is TRBJ1-6; TRBD1, as called in the table, went unchecked against the DNA. Germline V gives CDR1 MNHEY, CDR2 SVGAGI. The CDR3 is 16 amino acids in total, end residues counted. CDR3 amino acids: CASSYSFGAGNSPIHF.

A note on this clonotype: The junction departs from germline at one end; a sequencing error may be responsible. The V call is TRBV28, the J call TRBJ2-6, with D perhaps given as TRBD1 or TRBD2 (5 bases each). CDR1 and CDR2 from the germline V gene are MDHEN and SYDVKM. This CDR3 is 17 amino acids long. The CDR3, as DNA: TGTGCCAGTAGTTTATTGGGGGAAAGCTCTGGGGCCAACGTCCTGACTTTC. This sequence encodes CASSLLGESSGANVLTF.

A word on this clonotype: A read error is possible here, since a much larger clone lies one base away. This chain links TRBV6-2 or TRBV6-3 with TRBJ2-2; 7 bases align to TRBD2. CDR1 is MNHEY and CDR2 is SVGEGT in the germline V gene. V lost 10 bases, J lost 7 bases, and 9 bases stayed unmatched. The CDR3 length is 13 residues. The CDR3 sequence is CANRTGGNGELFF. The CDR3, as DNA: TGTGCCAACAGAACGGGGGGTAACGGGGAGCTGTTTTTT.

V and J are TRBV29-1 and TRBJ2-5, with 7 bases that match TRBD1. Germline loops: CDR1 SQVTM, CDR2 ANQGSEA. The trim removed 6 bases at V and 11 bases at J, leaving 15 bases unmatched. The length of the CDR3 is 13 residues. The DNA for the CDR3 is TGCAGCGTGATGACAGGGACCCAAGAGAGTCAGTACTTC. The encoded protein is CSVMTGTQESQYF.

Points on this clonotype: The junction and the germline gene differ at one end; a read error may be behind it. The V gene is TRBV12-3 or TRBV12-4, the J gene TRBJ2-1; 14 positions agree with TRBD2. This CDR3 region has 17 residues. The CDR3 nucleotides are TGTGCCAGCAGCTCTGGACTAGCGGGAGGAGGAAGCGATGACCAGTTCTTC. It encodes CASSSGLAGGGSDDQFF.

To note about this clonotype: Here the CDR3 omits its conserved ending phenylalanine or tryptophan, so a read error is the likely source. The chain couples TRBV28 to TRBJ2-7, with no clear D. CDR1 is MDHEN and CDR2 is SYDVKM in the germline V gene. CDR3 length: 11 residues. CDR3 protein: CTNSLWPEQYL. The DNA for the CDR3 is TGTACCAACAGTTTATGGCCCGAGCAGTACTTA.

Regarding this clonotype: This sequence may be a read error, since a much larger clone differs from it by one base. V gene TRBV29-1 combines with J gene TRBJ1-1; a possible D gene is TRBD1 (5 bases). The CDR3 is 13 amino acids. Germline assignment: CDR1 SQVTM and CDR2 ANQGSEA. Here the CDR3 reads CRVERGTRTEAFF. As DNA, the CDR3 is TGCAGGGTTGAACGAGGGACGAGGACTGAAGCTTTCTTT.

This clonotype was seen once. The conserved closing phenylalanine or tryptophan is absent in this CDR3, likely reflecting a read error. The DNA is omitted, as the CDR3 cannot be located on it reliably, and the CDR3 follows TCRdb's listing. The J gene is TRBJ2-1, the V gene TRBV11-3; the table's D gene call, TRBD2, was not cross checked with the DNA. The germline CDR1 and CDR2 sequences are SGHNT and YENEEA. Counting both end residues, the CDR3 totals 17 amino acids. CDR3 region: CGSSLELTSGSRNEQFL.

This chain joins TRBV6-2 or TRBV6-3 and TRBJ2-2, with 8 bases identical to TRBD2. Germline-derived CDR1 and CDR2 are MNHEY and SVGEGT. J lost 1 base, V lost 5 bases, and 6 bases had no gene match. The length of the CDR3 is 16 residues. CDR3 in amino acids: CASSLRGGVNTGELFF. As DNA, the CDR3 is TGTGCCAGCAGTCTACGGGGGGGCGTGAACACCGGGGAGCTGTTTTTT.

The chain employs TRBV20-1 and TRBJ2-2, with D maybe TRBD1 (6 bases). With 4 bases removed from V and 7 bases from J, the gap between germline ends came to 19 bases. Germline V CDR1 and CDR2: DFQATT, SNEGSKA (reference sequence). The CDR3 consists of 15 residues. In DNA form, the CDR3 reads TGCAGTGCTAAAGCCACAGGGTGGGACATCGGGGAGCTGTTTTTT. This encodes CSAKATGWDIGELFF.

In the case of this clonotype: The CDR3 does not end in the conserved phenylalanine or tryptophan, so this is likely a read error. The V gene is TRBV20-1, the J gene TRBJ1-1; D unresolved. The CDR3 contains 13 residues. Per germline, CDR1 DFQATT and CDR2 SNEGSKA (reference sequence). Trimming took off 6 bases at V and 2 bases at J, with 13 bases between the two ends. DNA of the CDR3: TGCAGTGCCAGCTTACCTCGAAACACTGAAGCTTTCGTT. Amino acid sequence: CSASLPRNTEAFV.

Notes on this clonotype: A much larger clonotype is one base distant, so this may be a read error. The chain links TRBV5-4 to TRBJ1-2; D may be TRBD1 (6 bases). V was clipped by 5 bases and J by 4 bases, with 12 bases between them. CDR1 and CDR2 from the germline V gene are SGHNT and YYREEE (reference sequence). The CDR3 covers 13 residues. CDR3 in DNA: TGTGCCAGCAGATGGAAAGGGGGCTATGGCTACACCTTC. Translation: CASRWKGGYGYTF.

The CDR3 DNA reads as TGTGCCAGCAGCGTCTCTATGACAGATACGCAGTATTTT. It translates to CASSVSMTDTQYF. The rearrangement links TRBV9 to TRBJ2-3, with D hard to call. Trimming removed 2 bases at V and 3 bases at J, with 7 bases between. Per germline, CDR1 SGDLS and CDR2 YYNGEE. This CDR3 region has 13 residues.

To note about this clonotype: Because the CDR3 is missing its conserved closing phenylalanine or tryptophan, this is likely a read error. Because the CDR3's place on the DNA is in doubt, the DNA is left out and the CDR3 is given as listed by TCRdb. V and J are TRBV11-2 and TRBJ1-4; TRBD1 reflects the table's D call only, with no check against the DNA. The CDR3 spans 15 residues, counting both ends. CDR1 and CDR2 (germline): SGHAT, FQNNGV. The CDR3 sequence is CASSWDSATNEKLLY.

A remark on this clonotype: At one end, the junction sequence differs from germline, possibly due to a read error. The chain has TRBV20-1 and TRBJ1-1; TRBD1 aligns across 9 bases. The germline V gene has CDR1 DFQATT and CDR2 SNEGSKA (reference sequence). This CDR3 is 13 amino acids long. The CDR3 is CSAKTGGGNEALF. The CDR3, as DNA: TGCAGTGCTAAGACAGGGGGTGGAAATGAAGCTCTCTTT.

This clonotype was detected only a few times. One end of the junction does not line up with germline, which may come from a read error. The rearrangement uses TRBV28 and TRBJ1-5; D unclear. Germline CDR1 is MDHEN and CDR2 is SYDVKM. This CDR3 region has 13 residues. This CDR3 is CASGLRELQPQHF. The CDR3 bases are TGTGCCAGCGGTTTAAGGGAGTTGCAGCCCCAGCATTTT.

In the case of this clonotype: Relative to the germline gene, one junction end is altered; a read error may explain this. J is TRBJ2-1 and V is TRBV11-2; TRBD2 is a possible D gene (7 bases). The CDR3 runs to 14 residues. CDR1 is SGHAT, CDR2 FQNNGV, per germline. CDR3 protein: CASRVGGPRNKQLF. The CDR3 DNA sequence: TGTGCCAGCAGGGTCGGGGGGCCGAGGAATAAGCAGCTCTTC. The variable domain in full, with the rest retrieved from reference TRBV11-2 and TRBJ2-1, is EAGVAQSPRYKIIEKRQSVAFWCNPISGHATLYWYQQILGQGPKLLIQFQNNGVVDDSQLPKDRFSAERLKGVDSTLKIQPAKLEDSAVYLCASRVGGPRNKQLFGPGTRLTVL.

This rearrangement joins TRBV4-3 to TRBJ2-7, with no clear D. The CDR3 runs 13 residues. With 8 bases removed from V and 0 bases from J, the gap between germline ends came to 11 bases. Germline CDR1 LGHNA, CDR2 YSLEER. CDR3 amino acids: CASGCYNSYEQYF. In DNA form, the CDR3 reads TGCGCCAGCGGTTGTTACAACTCCTACGAGCAGTACTTC.

To note about this clonotype: At one end the junction does not follow the germline gene, possibly because of a read error. V usage is TRBV20-1 and J usage is TRBJ1-5; D gene ambiguous. CDR1 is DFQATT, CDR2 SNEGSKA, per germline (reference sequence). The CDR3 length is 14 residues. The CDR3 sequence is CNARLSGGNQPQHF. CDR3 bases: TGCAATGCTAGGCTCAGTGGCGGAAATCAGCCCCAGCATTTT.

This sequence joins TRBV11-2 and TRBJ2-7; D possibly uses TRBD1 or TRBD2 (5 bases each). Trimming pared 1 base from V and 4 bases from J, leaving 14 bases between. Per the germline V gene, CDR1 is SGHAT and CDR2 is FQNNGV. The CDR3 extends over 15 amino acids. CDR3 loop: CASSLVQLGEYEQYF. The CDR3, as DNA: TGTGCCAGCAGCTTAGTGCAGCTAGGGGAGTACGAGCAGTACTTC. The complete variable domain, with remaining parts taken from reference TRBV11-2 and TRBJ2-7, reads EAGVAQSPRYKIIEKRQSVAFWCNPISGHATLYWYQQILGQGPKLLIQFQNNGVVDDSQLPKDRFSAERLKGVDSTLKIQPAKLEDSAVYLCASSLVQLGEYEQYFGPGTRLTVT.

This clonotype was detected once. The junction does not match germline at one end; this may be a read error. This chain uses TRBV10-1 with TRBJ1-1; the D is unclear. The CDR3 extends over 13 amino acids. Germline V gene data show CDR1 as WNHNN and CDR2 as SYGVQD (reference sequence). The CDR3 nucleotides read TGCACCAGCACGGCCGAAATGGGAACTGGAGCTTTCTTT. Translated, it gives CTSTAEMGTGAFF.

For this clonotype: A much larger clone lies a single base off, so this may be a read error. The genes are TRBV20-1 and TRBJ2-1; 7 nucleotides line up with TRBD2. Looked up from germline, CDR1 is DFQATT and CDR2 is SNEGSKA (reference sequence). The length of the CDR3 is 17 residues. The CDR3 sequence is CSTRIVASGKSSNEQFF. The CDR3 nucleotides read TGCAGTACTAGAATTGTGGCCAGCGGGAAGAGCAGCAATGAGCAGTTCTTC.

V gene TRBV6-5 combines with J gene TRBJ1-5; 9 bases fit TRBD1. The ends lost 6 bases at V and 6 bases at J; junction bases unmatched: 6. The CDR3 is made up of 14 amino acids. Germline CDR1 MNHEY, CDR2 SVGAGI. This CDR3 reads CASRSGQGIQPQHF. CDR3 coding DNA: TGTGCCAGCAGATCGGGACAGGGTATTCAGCCCCAGCATTTT.

This clonotype was observed a single time. The CDR3 end shows no conserved phenylalanine or tryptophan, and so a read error is likely. No DNA is shown, since the ends of the CDR3 on it are uncertain; the CDR3 is the one TCRdb lists. V usage is TRBV20-1 and J usage is TRBJ2-6; the DNA was not compared with TRBD2, the D call given in the table. Germline assignment: CDR1 DFQATT and CDR2 SNEGSKA (reference sequence). The CDR3 length is 15 residues, termini included. The CDR3: CSASPAGAGANVLTL.

This clonotype has just a few counts. The chain carries TRBV7-9 and TRBJ1-2; TRBD1 agrees at 7 bases. V gave up 0 bases and J gave up 8 bases; unmatched junction bases: 6. Germline lookup yields CDR1 SEHNR and CDR2 FQNEAQ (reference sequence). This CDR3 region has 14 residues. As DNA, the CDR3 is TGTGCCAGCAGCTTAGCCTCCAGGGGGAAGGGCTACACCTTC. It codes for CASSLASRGKGYTF.